The next 3 T cell receptor beta chains were all read from a single sample in a study of T cell changes during pregnancy in multiple sclerosis. Here immunoSEQ multiplex PCR was the method, and the copy in TCRdb shows in-frame clones only, minus some. The sample holds 30,000 to 40,000 clones, around 89% seen once. This material consisted of CD8+ T cells from peripheral blood mononuclear cells, taken in the second trimester of pregnancy. Every receptor here comes from a female donor with multiple sclerosis, enrolled in a pregnancy study.

This clone was observed a single time. The chain links TRBV5-6 to TRBJ2-1; the match to TRBD2 covers 10 bases. V gave up 2 bases and J gave up 3 bases; unmatched junction bases: 5. The CDR3 runs 16 residues. The germline gives CDR1 SGHDT, CDR2 YYEEEE. As DNA, the CDR3 is TGTGCCAGCAGCTTTATAGCGGGAGGCTTCTACAATGAGCAGTTCTTC. This codes for CASSFIAGGFYNEQFF. The full variable domain, in which reference TRBV5-6 and TRBJ2-1 provide the parts outside the CDR3, is DAGVTQSPTHLIKTRGQQVTLRCSPKSGHDTVSWYQQALGQGPQFIFQYYEEEERQRGNFPDRFSGHQFPNYSSELNVNALLLGDSALYLCASSFIAGGFYNEQFFGPGTRLTVL.

The chain combines TRBV4-1 with TRBJ2-5; D is perhaps TRBD1 (6 bases). Germline V gene lookup returns CDR1 MGHRA and CDR2 YSYEKL. CDR3 length: 14 residues. V shed 3 bases and J shed 5 bases, with 13 bases lying between them. The CDR3 sequence: CASSHPRGLETQYF. As DNA, the CDR3 is TGCGCCAGCAGCCACCCCAGGGGTCTCGAGACCCAGTACTTC.

The V and J genes are TRBV5-6 and TRBJ1-1; D unclear. The CDR3 contains 12 residues. The V gene lost 1 base and the J gene lost 6 bases, with 7 bases spanning the gap. Germline V CDR1 and CDR2: SGHDT, YYEEEE. The CDR3 here is CASSLLLAEAFF. The CDR3 bases are TGTGCCAGCAGCTTGTTACTGGCTGAAGCTTTCTTT.